The TCR beta chain under discussion was sequenced for a study of CD8+ T cells in alopecia areata. Study-wide results and limits: Scalp clonality decreased significantly with tofacitinib, and so did expanded CD8+ clones among the top 100.

Treatment described: oral pan-JAK inhibitor, 5-10 mg twice daily. Extraction of RNA preceded its reverse transcription into cDNA, which served as the sequencing template. Clones were read by immunoSEQ multiplex PCR, and TCRdb kept only the in-frame ones, dropping some. The sample includes approximately 210,000 clones, over 60% of them seen just once. To note about this clone: Its antigen is still unknown.

CDR3 length: 12 residues. Germline-derived CDR1 and CDR2 are MNHNS and SASEGT. Trimming removed 8 bases from V and 3 bases from J, with 11 bases in between. The chain combines TRBV6-1 with TRBJ2-7; D gene ambiguous. The TCR comes from a human donor with alopecia areata. The input for sequencing was CD4+ T cells sorted from blood, taken at week 4, from a patient treated with tofacitinib. Here the CDR3 reads CASLRLFYEQYF. The DNA of the CDR3 is TGTGCCAGCCTAAGACTCTTCTACGAGCAGTACTTC.